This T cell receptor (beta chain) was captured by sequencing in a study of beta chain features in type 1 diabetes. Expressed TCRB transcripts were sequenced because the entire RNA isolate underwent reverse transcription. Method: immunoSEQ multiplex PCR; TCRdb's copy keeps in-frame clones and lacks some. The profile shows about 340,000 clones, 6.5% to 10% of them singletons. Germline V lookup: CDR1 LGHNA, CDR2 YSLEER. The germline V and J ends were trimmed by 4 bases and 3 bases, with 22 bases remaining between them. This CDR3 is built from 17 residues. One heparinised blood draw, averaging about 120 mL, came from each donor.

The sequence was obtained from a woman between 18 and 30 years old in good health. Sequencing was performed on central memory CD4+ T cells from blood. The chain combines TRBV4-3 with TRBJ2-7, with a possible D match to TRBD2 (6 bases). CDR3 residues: CASSREMAGIYGYEQYF. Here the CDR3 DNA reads TGCGCCAGCAGCCGAGAGATGGCGGGGATTTACGGCTACGAGCAGTACTTC.